This entry features one TCR beta chain sequence. The CDR3 length is 17 residues. The junction had 5 bases not matched to a gene; V was cut back by 0 bases and J by 0 bases. Germline CDR1 ENHRY, CDR2 SYGVKD. The sample is drawn from a study of blood T cell repertoires in COVID-19. TCRdb's table, derived via immunoSEQ multiplex PCR, lists solely in-frame clones and lacks some. This sample has roughly 34,000 clones, with more than 85% found just once. This clonotype was obtained from a woman of 80 years or more with active or convalescent COVID-19. The rearrangement links TRBV10-3 to TRBJ2-5; 9 bases agree with TRBD2. Sequencing used peripheral blood. CDR3 region: CAISESGSGGNQETQYF. Here the CDR3 DNA reads TGTGCCATCAGTGAGTCGGGTAGCGGGGGCAACCAAGAGACCCAGTACTTC.